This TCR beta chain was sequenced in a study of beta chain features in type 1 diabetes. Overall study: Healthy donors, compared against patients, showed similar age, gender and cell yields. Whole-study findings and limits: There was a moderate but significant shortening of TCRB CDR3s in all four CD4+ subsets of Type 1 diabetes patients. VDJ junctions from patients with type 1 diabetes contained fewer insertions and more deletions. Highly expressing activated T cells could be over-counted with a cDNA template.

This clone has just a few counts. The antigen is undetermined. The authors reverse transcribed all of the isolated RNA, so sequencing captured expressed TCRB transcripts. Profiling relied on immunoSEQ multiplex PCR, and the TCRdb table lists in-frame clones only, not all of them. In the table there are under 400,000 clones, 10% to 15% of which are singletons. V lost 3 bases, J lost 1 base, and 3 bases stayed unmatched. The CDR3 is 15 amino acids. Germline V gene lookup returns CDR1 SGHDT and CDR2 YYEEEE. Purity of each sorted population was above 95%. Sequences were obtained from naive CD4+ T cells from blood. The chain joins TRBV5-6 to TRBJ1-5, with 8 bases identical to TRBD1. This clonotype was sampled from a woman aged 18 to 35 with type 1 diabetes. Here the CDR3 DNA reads TGTGCCAGCAGCTGGCAGGGGGCAAGCAATCAGCCCCAGCATTTT. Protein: CASSWQGASNQPQHF.